The rows below give T cell receptor beta chains drawn from one sample of a study of radiation and T cells in renal cell carcinoma. Measured with immunoSEQ multiplex PCR; TCRdb has only the in-frame clones, and not every one. The repertoire holds 87,000 or so clones, with 86% as singletons. Sequencing used blood, obtained from a patient whose treatment included radiotherapy and nephrectomy. The receptor set was obtained from a man aged 50 to 60 with renal cell carcinoma. The CDR3 runs from the conserved cysteine through the conserved F or W. D genes are given only for firm matches. The size field is filled for only some rows; it gives once, few, many or a size class.

size,V,D,J,CDR3,DNA
-,TRBV25-1,-,TRBJ1-1,CASSGLRGAMNTEAFF,TGTGCCAGCAGTGGGCTCAGGGGAGCCATGAACACTGAAGCTTTCTTT
-,TRBV2,TRBD2,TRBJ2-5,CASRKGLAGVLAETQYF,TGTGCCAGCAGGAAGGGACTAGCGGGAGTGCTAGCAGAGACCCAGTACTTC
-,TRBV7-3,TRBD2,TRBJ2-1,CASSRMGGNYNEQFF,TGTGCCAGCAGTAGAATGGGAGGGAACTACAATGAGCAGTTCTTC
-,TRBV5-1,-,TRBJ2-3,CASKRDRDTDTQYF,TGCGCCAGCAAAAGGGATCGGGACACAGATACGCAGTATTTT
-,TRBV5-4,TRBD2,TRBJ2-5,CASSLLSGGAGETQYF,TGTGCCAGCAGCTTGCTTAGCGGGGGGGCGGGAGAGACCCAGTACTTC
-,TRBV2,TRBD1,TRBJ1-3,CASRDKGQGSLIIYF,TGTGCCAGCAGAGACAAGGGACAGGGATCGCTTATCATATATTTT
few,TRBV5-1,-,TRBJ2-1,CASSQTYQTVLSSYNEQFF,TGCGCCAGCAGCCAGACTTACCAGACAGTCCTAAGCTCCTACAATGAGCAGTTCTTC
-,TRBV6-5,TRBD1,TRBJ1-6,CASSSSGTEHNSPLHF,TGTGCCAGCAGTTCCTCCGGGACAGAACATAATTCACCCCTCCACTTT
-,TRBV27,TRBD1,TRBJ1-4,CASSLWTGGEEKLFF,TGTGCCAGCAGTTTATGGACAGGGGGCGAGGAAAAACTGTTTTTT
-,TRBV5-1,-,TRBJ2-5,CASSRGQSAQETQYF,TGCGCCAGCAGCCGTGGGCAGTCTGCACAAGAGACCCAGTACTTC
-,TRBV27,-,TRBJ2-1,CASTLGLAPYNEQFF,TGTGCCAGCACCCTGGGGCTAGCGCCCTACAATGAGCAGTTCTTC
once,TRBV29-1,-,TRBJ2-7,CSVGFFGGTAYEQYF,TGCAGCGTTGGTTTCTTTGGAGGGACTGCTTACGAGCAGTACTTC
-,TRBV28,TRBD1,TRBJ1-1,CASSLGGRGVGTEAFF,TGTGCCAGCAGTTTAGGTGGCAGGGGGGTCGGAACTGAAGCTTTCTTT
-,TRBV18,-,TRBJ1-1,CASSSQANTEAFF,TGTGCCAGCTCATCTCAGGCGAACACTGAAGCTTTCTTT
-,TRBV2,-,TRBJ1-1,CASSERRYLTEAFF,TGTGCCAGCAGTGAAAGGAGATATCTCACTGAAGCTTTCTTT
-,TRBV5-1,TRBD2,TRBJ2-1,CASSLWTGLAGRNEQFF,TGCGCCAGCAGCTTGTGGACGGGACTAGCGGGTAGGAATGAGCAGTTCTTC
few,TRBV19,TRBD2,TRBJ2-2,CASNSETSGDFTGELFF,TGTGCCAGTAACTCAGAGACTAGCGGGGATTTCACCGGGGAGCTGTTTTTT
-,TRBV5-1,TRBD2,TRBJ2-3,CASSLASSGSTDTQYF,TGCGCCAGCAGCTTGGCGTCTAGCGGTAGCACAGATACGCAGTATTTT
-,TRBV15,-,TRBJ1-2,CATSRDRKDNYGYTF,TGTGCCACCAGCAGAGATCGAAAGGACAACTATGGCTACACCTTC
-,TRBV5-1,-,TRBJ2-7,CASSLAPSYEQYF,TGCGCCAGCAGCTTGGCTCCATCCTACGAGCAGTACTTC
-,TRBV19,-,TRBJ2-3,CASSKQISTDTQYF,TGTGCCAGTAGTAAGCAGATCAGCACAGATACGCAGTATTTT
-,TRBV19,-,TRBJ1-5,CASNGSGRQPQHF,TGTGCCAGTAATGGCTCTGGGAGACAGCCCCAGCATTTT
-,TRBV15,-,TRBJ1-6,CATSRDREGRSSPLHF,TGTGCCACCAGCAGAGATCGTGAGGGGAGGAGTTCACCCCTCCACTTT
-,TRBV10-3,TRBD1,TRBJ2-1,CAISTQQGAGEQFF,TGTGCCATCAGTACCCAACAGGGGGCGGGTGAGCAGTTCTTC
-,TRBV5-5,-,TRBJ1-1,CASSPDPQGNGEAFF,TGTGCCAGCAGCCCGGACCCCCAGGGCAATGGTGAAGCTTTCTTT
-,TRBV6-4,TRBD2,TRBJ2-5,CASSTGLGETQYF,TGTGCCAGCAGTACGGGACTAGGAGAGACCCAGTACTTC
-,TRBV28,-,TRBJ1-5,CASSFPITPQPQHF,TGTGCCAGCAGTTTCCCGATTACCCCTCAGCCCCAGCATTTT
-,TRBV28,TRBD2,TRBJ2-2,CASKGTSGRAGTGELFF,TGTGCCAGCAAAGGGACTAGCGGGAGGGCCGGCACCGGGGAGCTGTTTTTT
once,TRBV7-9,-,TRBJ2-7,CASGYPRPRVEQYF,TGTGCCAGCGGTTACCCGCGACCTCGGGTGGAGCAGTACTTC
-,TRBV9,TRBD1,TRBJ1-1,CASSARTGLDTEAFF,TGTGCCAGCAGCGCCCGGACAGGGTTGGATACTGAAGCTTTCTTT
once,TRBV7-7,-,TRBJ1-4,CASSLLTGTNEKLFF,TGTGCTAGCAGCTTACTTACGGGTACTAATGAAAAACTGTTTTTT
once,TRBV7-2,-,TRBJ2-2,CASLSGGGELFF,TGTGCCAGCCTCAGTGGGGGCGGGGAGCTGTTTTTT
-,TRBV6-5,-,TRBJ1-3,CASSYSKAAGNTIYF,TGTGCCAGCAGTTACTCCAAGGCAGCTGGAAACACCATATATTTT
once,TRBV28,-,TRBJ2-7,CASSLGQDYEQYF,TGTGCCAGCAGTTTGGGGCAAGACTACGAGCAGTACTTC
-,TRBV5-1,-,TRBJ1-3,CASSYTDSGNTIYF,TGCGCCAGCAGCTATACAGACTCTGGAAACACCATATATTTT
once,TRBV18,TRBD1,TRBJ2-7,CASSLRDRGFYEQYF,TGTGCCAGCTCACTCCGGGACAGGGGGTTCTACGAGCAGTACTTC
once,TRBV29-1,TRBD2,TRBJ2-1,CSGRGTSGPGSYNEQFF,TGCAGCGGTCGCGGGACTAGCGGGCCAGGCTCCTACAATGAGCAGTTCTTC
-,TRBV5-1,-,TRBJ2-2,CASSLEGTGELFF,TGCGCCAGCAGCTTGGAAGGGACCGGGGAGCTGTTTTTT
-,TRBV27,-,TRBJ1-1,CASCPGVGYTEAFF,TGTGCCAGCTGTCCAGGGGTGGGGTACACTGAAGCTTTCTTT
-,TRBV9,-,TRBJ2-7,CASSVGTRGPYEQYF,TGTGCCAGCAGCGTAGGTACCCGGGGCCCCTACGAGCAGTACTTC
-,TRBV5-1,-,TRBJ1-5,CASSLGDPGVPQHF,TGCGCCAGCAGCCTGGGAGACCCCGGTGTGCCCCAGCATTTT
-,TRBV4-2,-,TRBJ1-5,CASSQDHNQPQHF,TGTGCCAGCAGCCAAGATCATAATCAGCCCCAGCATTTT
-,TRBV5-1,-,TRBJ1-1,CASSLSDRQLGAFF,TGCGCCAGCAGCTTGTCTGATCGACAGCTTGGAGCTTTCTTT
-,TRBV7-9,TRBD1,TRBJ2-6,CASSSPVDRESGANVLTF,TGTGCCAGCAGCTCGCCCGTTGACAGGGAGTCTGGGGCCAACGTCCTGACTTTC
once,TRBV15,-,TRBJ2-7,CATSREQGPSYEQYF,TGTGCCACCAGCAGAGAGCAGGGTCCAAGCTACGAGCAGTACTTC
-,TRBV27,-,TRBJ1-2,CASRDTPNYGYTF,TGTGCCAGCCGGGACACACCTAACTATGGCTACACCTTC
once,TRBV7-2,-,TRBJ2-1,CASSFDPSDTYNEQFF,TGTGCCAGCAGCTTCGATCCTAGCGACACCTACAATGAGCAGTTCTTC
-,TRBV5-4,TRBD1,TRBJ2-2,CASSLYRGQGGELFF,TGTGCCAGCAGCTTGTACAGGGGGCAGGGCGGGGAGCTGTTTTTT
-,TRBV29-1,TRBD1,TRBJ2-4,CSVGQDKNIQYF,TGCAGCGTCGGACAGGACAAAAACATTCAGTACTTC
-,TRBV27,TRBD1,TRBJ1-5,CASSFGTGGNQPQHF,TGTGCCAGCAGTTTTGGGACAGGGGGTAATCAGCCCCAGCATTTT
once,TRBV19,TRBD1,TRBJ1-2,CASSIVGQIYGYTF,TGTGCCAGTAGTATAGTGGGACAGATCTATGGCTACACCTTC
-,TRBV10-3,TRBD2,TRBJ2-5,CAIKDNGGAGETQYF,TGTGCCATCAAAGATAACGGGGGGGCCGGTGAGACCCAGTACTTC
-,TRBV4-1,TRBD1,TRBJ2-7,CASSQGVRGHNEQYF,TGCGCCAGCAGCCAAGGAGTCAGGGGGCATAACGAGCAGTACTTC
-,TRBV27,-,TRBJ1-2,CASSLSLGGLYGYTF,TGTGCCAGCAGCCTTTCACTGGGGGGGCTCTATGGCTACACCTTC
-,TRBV9,-,TRBJ1-1,CASSELSANTEAFF,TGTGCCAGCAGCGAACTGTCGGCGAACACTGAAGCTTTCTTT
-,TRBV7-8,TRBD1,TRBJ1-4,CARPGTGVFWATNEKLFF,TGTGCCCGCCCTGGGACAGGGGTGTTCTGGGCAACTAATGAAAAACTGTTTTTT
-,TRBV2,-,TRBJ1-1,CASRRQVGNTEAFF,TGTGCCAGCAGAAGACAGGTCGGGAACACTGAAGCTTTCTTT
-,TRBV6-4,-,TRBJ1-5,CASSDRDTGNQPQHF,TGTGCCAGCAGTGACCGGGACACAGGGAATCAGCCCCAGCATTTT
-,TRBV27,-,TRBJ1-1,CASSLSQGLSTEAFF,TGTGCCAGCAGTTTATCCCAGGGGTTGAGCACTGAAGCTTTCTTT